The text below deals with one TCR beta chain. The data were produced by immunoSEQ multiplex PCR, yet TCRdb's version contains in-frame clones alone and is incomplete. In the table there are over 400,000 clones, 70% to 90% of which are singletons. The sample originates from a study of blood T cell repertoires in COVID-19. Germline V gives CDR1 SGHKS, CDR2 YYEKEE (reference sequence). The V gene lost 2 bases and the J gene lost 2 bases, with 9 bases spanning the gap. This CDR3 comprises 14 residues. Input material: peripheral blood. The gene calls are TRBV5-5 and TRBJ2-3; possible D gene TRBD1, 6 bases. This clonotype originated in a woman in her thirties with active or convalescent COVID-19. CDR3 sequence: CASSLTGTTDTQYF. The CDR3 DNA is TGTGCCAGCAGCTTAACAGGGACCACAGATACGCAGTATTTT.